The clone carrying this TCR beta chain was detected a few times. The data were obtained in a study of blood T cell repertoires in COVID-19. At the level of the study: Samples of COVID-19 (acute and convalescent) were obtained from the United States, Italy and Spain. The analysed material was cDNA or gDNA that came from T cells, B-cell-depleted T cells, or PBMCs.

CDR1 and CDR2 (germline): MNHEY, SMNVEV (reference sequence). Germline trimming cut 9 bases from V and 1 base from J; bases unmatched to any gene: 9. The CDR3 is 15 amino acids. Authors' processing steps: Using reference gene primer amplification, nucleated cell counts were estimated. Some clones are missing from TCRdb's copy, which holds only in-frame ones; the method was immunoSEQ multiplex PCR. Clone size and V and J calls were adopted from that table, with D and trimming inferred from the DNA. This sample has around 140,000 clones, with around 80% found just once. Sample: peripheral blood. The chain has TRBV27 and TRBJ2-7, with 10 bases matching TRBD1. The clonotype comes from a woman in her fifties or sixties with acute or convalescent COVID-19. The CDR3 nucleotides read TGTGCCAGTAGTGAGGACAGGGGGAGTTCCTACGAGCAGTACTTC. It yields the protein CASSEDRGSSYEQYF.